The clone carrying this TCR beta chain has more than one count but fewer than ten. Original analysis: Estimates of nucleated cell counts were drawn from the amplification of reference gene primers. Method: immunoSEQ multiplex PCR; TCRdb's copy keeps in-frame clones and lacks some. The D gene and trimming were derived from the DNA, and the V and J assignments and clone size from that table. Among 130,000 to 150,000 clones listed, 88% were seen once. The data derive from a study of blood T cell repertoires in COVID-19. Study summary: Sites in the United States, Italy and Spain provided acute and convalescent COVID-19 samples.

V was clipped by 3 bases and J by 4 bases; unmatched bases: 4. The CDR3 covers 14 residues. CDR1 SGHRS and CDR2 YFSETQ come from the germline V gene. The chain uses TRBV5-1 and TRBJ1-2, with 9 bases fitting TRBD1. This clonotype originated in a woman aged 45-60 years with acute or convalescent COVID-19. Sequencing input: peripheral blood. The chain's CDR3 is CASSSGTGTYGYTF. The CDR3 DNA sequence: TGCGCCAGCAGCTCTGGGACAGGGACCTATGGCTACACCTTC.